Shown below are 14 T cell receptor beta chains from a single sample sequenced in a study of blood T cells in healthy people across ages. Sample-barcoded 5' priming and a J-beta primer mix drove a second PCR of about 6 to 12 cycles. MiXCR, run by TCRdb on the 5' RACE reads, gives a single entry per CDR3 protein. The sample holds about 1.8 million distinct CDR3 sequences, 49% seen once. Material: blood. Every receptor here comes from a woman aged 40 to 49 in good health.

This clonotype was detected ten times or more. At one end the junction does not follow the germline gene, possibly because of a read error. This chain connects TRBV4-1 to TRBJ2-3; TRBD1 matches 8 bases. CDR1 and CDR2 from the germline V gene are MGHRA and YSYEKL. The CDR3 contains 14 residues. CDR3 in DNA: TGTGCCAGCAGCAGGGGGCCAAGCACAGATACGCAGTATTTT. Translating it yields CASSRGPSTDTQYF.

This clonotype was detected only a few times. The CDR3 here is CASSLTGSVEETQYF. CDR3 nucleotide sequence: TGCGCCAGCAGCTTGACAGGGTCGGTCGAAGAGACCCAGTACTTC. The chain combines TRBV5-1 with TRBJ2-5, with D tentatively TRBD1 (6 bases). V was cut by 1 base and J by 3 bases, with 13 bases left in between. Germline V gives CDR1 SGHRS, CDR2 YFSETQ. This CDR3 has 15 residues.

The chain combines TRBV20-1 with TRBJ2-7; 9 positions agree with TRBD2. Losses at the gene ends were 2 bases for V and 2 bases for J; bases not matched to a gene: 10. Looked up from germline, CDR1 is DFQATT and CDR2 is SNEGSKA (reference sequence). The length of the CDR3 is 16 residues. The CDR3: CSARSSQGGRAYEQYF. CDR3 bases: TGCAGTGCTAGAAGTAGTCAGGGCGGGAGGGCCTACGAGCAGTACTTC.

The chain carries TRBV10-3 and TRBJ2-1, with 12 bases lining up with TRBD2. Looked up from germline, CDR1 is ENHRY and CDR2 is SYGVKD. V lost 0 bases to trimming and J lost 7 bases; unmatched junction nucleotides: 7. This CDR3 is 17 amino acids long. CDR3 sequence reads: CAISESGASGGANEQFF. As DNA, the CDR3 is TGTGCCATCAGTGAGTCGGGAGCTAGCGGGGGGGCGAATGAGCAGTTCTTC.

The chain links TRBV7-2 to TRBJ1-3; D uncertain. The CDR3 spans 15 residues. Germline V gene sequence: CDR1 SGHTA, CDR2 FQGNSA. V gave up 4 bases and J gave up 0 bases, with 10 bases separating them. Here the CDR3 reads CASSSWTDSGNTIYF. DNA of the CDR3: TGTGCCAGCAGCTCATGGACTGACTCTGGAAACACCATATATTTT.

The V call is TRBV6-6, the J call TRBJ1-5; unclear D gene. From germline, CDR1 is MNHNY and CDR2 SVGAGI (reference sequence). V lost 5 bases, J lost 0 bases, and 11 bases lay in between. The CDR3 is 15 residues long. The CDR3 DNA sequence: TGTGCCAGCAGTACTATAAACTCTAGCAATCAGCCCCAGCATTTT. Its protein is CASSTINSSNQPQHF.

The V gene is TRBV7-3, the J gene TRBJ1-2; the match to TRBD1 covers 10 bases. The CDR3 sequence is 16 residues long. Germline CDR1 SGHTA, CDR2 FQGTGA. Losses at the gene ends were 5 bases for V and 5 bases for J; bases not matched to a gene: 11. CDR3 in amino acids: CASSPGTGDTLYGYTF. CDR3 coding DNA: TGTGCCAGCAGCCCGGGGACAGGGGATACTTTATATGGCTACACCTTC.

The CDR3 loop is CASSDETAHGYTF. The CDR3 DNA reads TGTGCCAGCAGTGACGAGACAGCGCATGGCTACACCTTC. The chain carries TRBV25-1 and TRBJ1-2; D might be TRBD1 (5 bases). V was trimmed by 3 bases and J by 6 bases, leaving 11 bases between them. The CDR3 has 13 amino acids. CDR1 is MGHDK, CDR2 SYGVNS, per germline.

The chain carries TRBV6-2 or TRBV6-3 and TRBJ2-1; no reliable D call. The CDR3 consists of 13 residues. CDR1 and CDR2 from the germline V gene are MNHEY and SVGEGT. V gave up 2 bases and J gave up 8 bases, with 10 bases separating them. CDR3 DNA: TGTGCCAGCAGTTACGGGTGGGCACATGAGCAGTTCTTC. It yields the protein CASSYGWAHEQFF.

The chain combines TRBV20-1 with TRBJ1-2, with a possible D match to TRBD1 (6 bases). Germline V gives CDR1 DFQATT, CDR2 SNEGSKA (reference sequence). The CDR3 totals 20 residues. Trimming removed 3 bases from V and 10 bases from J, with 39 bases in between. The chain's CDR3 is CSARVVGGTGGPRFKPSYTF. The CDR3, as DNA: TGCAGTGCTAGGGTTGTTGGGGGTACCGGGGGGCCTCGTTTTAAACCATCCTACACCTTC.

This clonotype was picked up a small number of times. The rearrangement links TRBV7-2 to TRBJ2-3; 9 bases map to TRBD2. The J segment lost 5 bases and the V segment lost 1 base, leaving 10 bases of the junction unmatched. The germline V gene encodes CDR1 SGHTA and CDR2 FQGNSA. The CDR3 sequence is 17 residues long. The CDR3 here is CASSLGGTSWQGDTQYF. The CDR3, as DNA: TGTGCCAGCAGCTTAGGGGGGACTAGCTGGCAAGGAGATACGCAGTATTTT.

The V gene is TRBV11-3, the J gene TRBJ2-1, with D possibly being TRBD2 (5 bases). Germline loops: CDR1 SGHNT, CDR2 YENEEA. This CDR3 contains 15 residues. V was cut by 5 bases and J by 13 bases, with 24 bases left in between. This CDR3 is CASSPPEGDQETQFF. CDR3 DNA: TGTGCCAGCAGCCCGCCCGAGGGAGACCAAGAGACCCAGTTCTTC.

The chain recombines TRBV7-8 with TRBJ1-5; no reliable D call. CDR1 is SGHVS, CDR2 FQNEAQ, per germline. Trimming removed 1 base at V and 2 bases at J, with 9 bases between. This CDR3 has 15 residues. CDR3 nucleotide sequence: TGTGCCAGCAGCTTAGAATTAGCGGGCAATCAGCCCCAGCATTTT. Translated: CASSLELAGNQPQHF.

The rearrangement links TRBV12-3 or TRBV12-4 to TRBJ2-1, with D possibly called TRBD1 or TRBD2 (6 bases each). V was shortened by 11 bases and J by 12 bases, with 20 bases between the two germline ends. The CDR3 spans 12 residues. CDR3 DNA sequence: TGTGCCTCAGGGATAGGGGGGCAGGTGCAGTTCTTC. This gives the protein CASGIGGQVQFF.